This TCR beta chain was sequenced during a study of control samples from healthy donors and cancer patients. The V and J ends lost 4 bases and 3 bases, in that order; junction bases with no gene match: 6. The CDR3 consists of 15 residues. Germline V gives CDR1 KGHSH, CDR2 LQKENI. Sequencing used immunoSEQ multiplex PCR; TCRdb keeps in-frame clones, though not all of them. This table has around 26,000 clones, approximately 85% appearing once. This chain connects TRBV18 to TRBJ1-5; TRBD1 matches at 7 bases. This TCR came from a man in his fifties or sixties with colorectal cancer. Source material: PBMCs. The CDR3 sequence is CASSQSTGPNQPQHF. The CDR3 DNA reads as TGTGCCAGCTCACAATCGACAGGGCCCAATCAGCCCCAGCATTTT.